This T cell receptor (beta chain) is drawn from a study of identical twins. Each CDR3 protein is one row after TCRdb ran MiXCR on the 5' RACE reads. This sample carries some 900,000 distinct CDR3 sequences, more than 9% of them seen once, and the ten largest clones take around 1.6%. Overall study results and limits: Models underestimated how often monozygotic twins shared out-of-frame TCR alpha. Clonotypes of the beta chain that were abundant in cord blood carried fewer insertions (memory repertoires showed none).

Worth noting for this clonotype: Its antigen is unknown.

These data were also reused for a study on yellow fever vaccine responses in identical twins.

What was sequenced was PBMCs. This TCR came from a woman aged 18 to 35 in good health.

The DNA of the CDR3 is TGCGCCAGCAGCCCGGGACAGGGTGTCGCTGAAGCTTTCTTT. It encodes CASSPGQGVAEAFF. This sequence joins TRBV5-1 and TRBJ1-1; the match to TRBD1 covers 9 bases. This CDR3 comprises 14 residues. In germline, CDR1 is SGHRS, CDR2 YFSETQ. J lost 6 bases, V lost 4 bases, and 7 bases had no gene match.